The subject of this entry is one T cell receptor beta chain. After re-calling the 5' RACE reads, TCRdb lists one entry per CDR3 protein, DNA absent. Across roughly 300,000 distinct CDR3 sequences, the top ten clones capture less than 6.5% of the sample. The CDR3 runs 13 residues. Per germline, CDR1 SGHTA and CDR2 FQGNSA. These data come from a study of monozygotic twins with inflammatory bowel disease. The V gene is TRBV7-2, the J gene TRBJ2-2; TCRdb lists TRBD1, though no DNA is available to test this call. Sequenced sample: blood. The receptor was isolated from a human donor with ulcerative colitis or Crohn's disease, or a healthy co-twin of an affected twin (not recorded which). The CDR3 sequence is CASSFPRAGELFF. The full variable domain, its missing parts supplied by reference TRBV7-2 and TRBJ2-2, is GAGVSQSPSNKVTEKGKDVELRCDPISGHTALYWYRQSLGQGLEFLIYFQGNSAPDKSGLPSDRFSAERTGGSVSTLTIQRTQQEDSAVYLCASSFPRAGELFFGEGSRLTVL.